These T cell receptor beta chains were read from a single sample in a study of CD8 T cells in Susac syndrome. TCRdb re-called the immunoSEQ multiplex PCR reads through MiXCR, storing one row per CDR3 protein. The sample gives roughly 80,000 distinct CDR3 sequences, approximately 94% of which show up once; 0.26% is in the top ten. The sequenced sample consisted of CD8+ T cells from PBMCs. The receptors here all came from a human donor in good health. Each CDR3 is given with its conserved first and last residue. The D gene is left open where the match is weak. For some rows the clone size is stated as once, few or many, or as a class when expanded; others skip it.

TRBV7-8	TRBD2	TRBJ2-1	.	CASSSGGLAGQGEQFF
TRBV6-4	TRBD1	TRBJ2-2	once	CASSERQGDTGELFF
TRBV28	.	TRBJ1-5	.	CASRITGRRSNQPQHF
TRBV9	.	TRBJ2-5	.	CASSEGGQETQYF
TRBV7-9	.	TRBJ2-2	.	CASSLGNTGELFF
TRBV9	.	TRBJ1-1	.	CASSRIQGGIEAFF
TRBV30	.	TRBJ1-5	.	CAWTRNQPQHF
TRBV5-6	TRBD1	TRBJ2-5	few	CASSPDRAETQYF
TRBV7-9	.	TRBJ2-7	.	CASSLVSGEQYF
TRBV27	.	TRBJ2-5	.	CASSPQGTETQYF
TRBV13	TRBD2	TRBJ2-1	.	CASSWRGGNEQFF
TRBV7-2	.	TRBJ2-3	.	CASSLVRADRIDTQYF
TRBV2	.	TRBJ1-2	once	CAITNPPGDGYTF
TRBV4-2	.	TRBJ2-5	.	CASSQETVEIQETQYF
TRBV5-1	.	TRBJ2-2	.	CASSFLSGTGELFF
TRBV12-3/TRBV12-4	.	TRBJ2-5	.	CASSLGAGMETQYF
TRBV2	.	TRBJ2-5	.	CASSELWETQYF
TRBV19	TRBD1	TRBJ1-1	.	CASSITGGTEAFF
TRBV7-9	.	TRBJ2-1	.	CASIVADEYNEQFF
TRBV12-3/TRBV12-4	TRBD2	TRBJ2-1	.	CASSSGLAAYNEQFF
TRBV12-3/TRBV12-4	.	TRBJ1-5	.	CASSTTGYMEPQHF
TRBV7-9	.	TRBJ2-5	.	CASSFLWGDLGAQYF
TRBV9	.	TRBJ2-2	.	CASSLGRETGELFF
TRBV19	TRBD2	TRBJ2-1	.	CASSMASGYNEQFF
TRBV7-9	.	TRBJ1-1	.	CASSPGGQGGTEAFF
TRBV5-6	.	TRBJ2-1	.	CASSLGGRVYNEQFF
TRBV7-9	.	TRBJ1-1	.	CASSLVQPNTEAFF
TRBV7-6	TRBD2	TRBJ2-1	few	CASSPRLAGDDNEQFF
TRBV5-6	.	TRBJ1-1	.	CASSLEQGNTEAFF
TRBV9	.	TRBJ2-3	.	CASSPWTAPDTQYF
TRBV28	.	TRBJ1-1	.	CASSLTGGNTEAFF
TRBV7-9	.	TRBJ2-5	.	CASSLPVAVRDLQETQYF
TRBV3-1	TRBD2	TRBJ2-4	.	CASSQARWTSGLAKNIQYF
TRBV6-5	.	TRBJ2-7	.	CASSYSDGDYEQYF
TRBV9	.	TRBJ2-3	.	CASSADGGHPSTDTQYF
TRBV29-1	TRBD2	TRBJ2-3	.	CSVHWGGPTDTQYF
TRBV12-3/TRBV12-4	.	TRBJ2-6	.	CASSVHDRANVLTF
TRBV20-1	TRBD2	TRBJ2-3	.	CSAREGLAPSTDTQYF
TRBV20-1	.	TRBJ2-1	.	CSASYFMGNEQFF
TRBV20-1	TRBD2	TRBJ2-5	.	CSARHPSSGASRTQYF
TRBV27	TRBD1	TRBJ1-2	.	CASSPGTGAWGYTF
TRBV19	.	TRBJ2-1	.	CASSPWGPDDEQFF
TRBV27	.	TRBJ2-7	.	CASSLGWREYF
TRBV4-1	TRBD2	TRBJ2-3	.	CASSGLAGALSADTQYF
TRBV11-2	.	TRBJ2-1	.	CAGKMRNEQFF
TRBV5-1	TRBD1	TRBJ2-6	.	CASSSDRPISGANVLTF
TRBV20-1	.	TRBJ2-1	.	CSARGWPALSYNEQFF
TRBV6-5	.	TRBJ2-3	few	CASSPGSTDTQYF
TRBV20-1	.	TRBJ2-5	.	CSARAGGGYQETQYF
TRBV30	TRBD2	TRBJ2-3	.	CAWSPLGGRDTDTQYF
TRBV4-1	TRBD2	TRBJ2-5	.	CASSQPLAGGPSAETQYF
TRBV20-1	.	TRBJ2-1	.	CSASPRGTAGEQFF
TRBV7-2	TRBD1	TRBJ2-1	once	CASSYGQGRDNEQFF
TRBV19	.	TRBJ2-1	.	CASSPLTESSYNEQFF
TRBV7-6	TRBD2	TRBJ2-1	.	CASSWARSGGSNSEQFF
TRBV12-3/TRBV12-4	TRBD2	TRBJ2-2	.	CASSPAWGGTGELFF
TRBV7-9	TRBD1	TRBJ1-2	few	CASSRGQGSGYGYTF
TRBV4-1	TRBD2	TRBJ2-3	.	CASSLPGGDTQYF
TRBV7-6	.	TRBJ2-6	.	CASSPSGSGANVLTF
TRBV18	.	TRBJ1-5	.	CASSPDERAANQPQHF